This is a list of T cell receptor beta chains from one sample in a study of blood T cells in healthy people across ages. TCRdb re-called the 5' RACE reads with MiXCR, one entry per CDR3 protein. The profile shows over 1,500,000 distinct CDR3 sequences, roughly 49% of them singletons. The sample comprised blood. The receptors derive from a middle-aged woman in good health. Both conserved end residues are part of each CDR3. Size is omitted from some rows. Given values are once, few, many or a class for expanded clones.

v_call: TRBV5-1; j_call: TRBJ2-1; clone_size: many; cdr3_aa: CASSPSTSGGYNEQFF
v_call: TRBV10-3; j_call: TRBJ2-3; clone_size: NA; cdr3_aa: CAISESNIGQGDTQYF
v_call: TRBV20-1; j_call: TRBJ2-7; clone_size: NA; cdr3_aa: CSARVISGGELYEQYF
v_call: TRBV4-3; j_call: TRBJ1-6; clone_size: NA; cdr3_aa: CASSQVSGGSNSPLHF
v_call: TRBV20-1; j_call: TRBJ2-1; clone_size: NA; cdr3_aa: CSARSLRTSGGAVETQFF
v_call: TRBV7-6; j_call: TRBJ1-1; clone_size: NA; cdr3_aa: CASSTARGLGNTEAFF
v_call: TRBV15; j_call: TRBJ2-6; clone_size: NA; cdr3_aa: CATSRKAGPTGAEPSGANVLTF
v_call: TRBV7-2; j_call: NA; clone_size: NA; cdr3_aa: CASSFQRAIQETQYF
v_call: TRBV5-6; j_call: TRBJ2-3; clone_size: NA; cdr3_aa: CASRAVGKGATDTQYF
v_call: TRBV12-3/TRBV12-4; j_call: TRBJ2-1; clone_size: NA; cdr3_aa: CASNYRAQLHEQFF
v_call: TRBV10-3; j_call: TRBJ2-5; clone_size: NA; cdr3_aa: CAISEFSSGGRRGTQYF
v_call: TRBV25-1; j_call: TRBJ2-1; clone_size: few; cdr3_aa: CASSEGQGVGNEQFF
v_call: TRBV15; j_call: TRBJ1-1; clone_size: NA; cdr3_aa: CATSRDRRDTEAFF
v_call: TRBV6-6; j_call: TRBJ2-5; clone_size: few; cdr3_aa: CASSKSGEETQYF
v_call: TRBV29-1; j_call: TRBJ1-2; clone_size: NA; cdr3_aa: CSENRIYGYTF
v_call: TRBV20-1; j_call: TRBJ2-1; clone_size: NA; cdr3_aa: CSATLRGADSYNEQFF
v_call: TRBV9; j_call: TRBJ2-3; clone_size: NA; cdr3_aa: CASSVGVGGDTQYF
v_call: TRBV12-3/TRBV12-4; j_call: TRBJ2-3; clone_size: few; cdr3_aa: CAIRGLGQDTQYF
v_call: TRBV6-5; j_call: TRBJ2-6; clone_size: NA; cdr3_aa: CASSYSRFSGANVLTF
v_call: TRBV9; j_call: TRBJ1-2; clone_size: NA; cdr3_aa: CASSPRTGGTTNYGYTF
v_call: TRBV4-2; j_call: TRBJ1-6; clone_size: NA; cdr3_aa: CASSQGESRNSPLHF
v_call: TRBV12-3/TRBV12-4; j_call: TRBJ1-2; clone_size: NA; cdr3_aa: CASSLGRLDRGQYGYTF
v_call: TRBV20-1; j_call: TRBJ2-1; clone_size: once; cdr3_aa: CSANRLAGGIYNGQFF
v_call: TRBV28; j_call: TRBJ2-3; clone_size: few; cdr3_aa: CASSPALLAGESTDTQYF
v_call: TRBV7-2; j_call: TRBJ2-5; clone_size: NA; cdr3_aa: CASSLGVQSNEQYF
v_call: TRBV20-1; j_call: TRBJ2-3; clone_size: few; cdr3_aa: CSARPTSTDTQYF
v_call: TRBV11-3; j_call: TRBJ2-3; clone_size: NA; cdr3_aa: CASSFRASADTQYF
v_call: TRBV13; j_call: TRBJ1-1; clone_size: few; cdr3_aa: CASSRDSPNTEAFF
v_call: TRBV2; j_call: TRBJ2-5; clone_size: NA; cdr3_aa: CASSGRGPAWQETQYF
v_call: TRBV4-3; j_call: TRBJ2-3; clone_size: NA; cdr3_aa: CASSQDTNRWETQYF
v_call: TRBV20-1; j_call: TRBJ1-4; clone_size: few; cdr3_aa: CSATPQGRNEKLFF
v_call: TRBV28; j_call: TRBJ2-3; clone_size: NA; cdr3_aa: CASSLGTPLQTQYF
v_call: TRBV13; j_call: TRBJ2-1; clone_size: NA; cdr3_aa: CASSWSSGGYNEQFF
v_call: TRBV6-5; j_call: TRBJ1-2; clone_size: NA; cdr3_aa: CASRNRGRPNYGYTF
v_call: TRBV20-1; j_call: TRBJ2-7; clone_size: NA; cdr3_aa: CSAGRTGKSYEQYF
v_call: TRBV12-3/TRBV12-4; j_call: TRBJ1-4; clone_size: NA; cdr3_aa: CASSTRQGGERLFF
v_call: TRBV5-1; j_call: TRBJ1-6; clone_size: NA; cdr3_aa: CASRPGEARPNSPLHF
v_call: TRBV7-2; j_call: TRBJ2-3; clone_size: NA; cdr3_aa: CASSSRSFSGGPHADTQYF
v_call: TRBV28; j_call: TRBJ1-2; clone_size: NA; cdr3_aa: CASSLGQSRRYGYTF
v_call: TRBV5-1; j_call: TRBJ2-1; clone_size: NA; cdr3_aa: CASSFAGMGSSYNEQFF
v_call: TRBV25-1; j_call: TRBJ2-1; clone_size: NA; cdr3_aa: CASSDPVNEQFF
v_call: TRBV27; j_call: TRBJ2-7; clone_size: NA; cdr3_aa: CASSLSQGPNEQYF
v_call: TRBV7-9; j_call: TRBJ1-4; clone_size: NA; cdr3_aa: CASGQGATNEKLFF
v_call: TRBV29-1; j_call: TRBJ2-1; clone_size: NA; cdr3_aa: CSVEPSGRFNEQFF
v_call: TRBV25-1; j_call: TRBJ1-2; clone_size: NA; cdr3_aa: CASSAFQGYTNYGYTF
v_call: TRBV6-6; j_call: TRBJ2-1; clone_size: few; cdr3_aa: CASTNTRGRKDNEQFF
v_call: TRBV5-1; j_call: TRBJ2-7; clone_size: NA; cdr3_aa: CASSSPQGTPYEQYF
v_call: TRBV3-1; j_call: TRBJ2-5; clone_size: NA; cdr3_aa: CASSQEGPSLGTQYF
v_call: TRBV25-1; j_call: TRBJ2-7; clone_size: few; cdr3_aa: CASSERGSYPYEQYF
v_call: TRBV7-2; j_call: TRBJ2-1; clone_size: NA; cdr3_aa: CASSFELAGGRNEQFF
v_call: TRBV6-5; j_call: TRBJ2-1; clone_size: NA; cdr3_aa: CASSPTGGSEQFF
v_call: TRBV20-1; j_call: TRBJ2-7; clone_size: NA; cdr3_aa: CSAPDRGLVQYF
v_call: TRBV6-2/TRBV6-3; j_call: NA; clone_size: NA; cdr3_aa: CASSYGTSLNEQYF